The present T cell receptor (beta chain) was sequenced within a study of CD8+CD57+ T cells in acquired aplastic anemia. Study at large: Across the sorted CD4+ and CD8+ cells, DNA amounts averaged 3.2 ug. Researchers reported that healthy donors averaged approximately 9.8 million reads for CD4+ cells.

The template used for profiling TCR beta VDJ and CDR3 was genomic DNA. From the reads, TCRdb called clonotypes with MiXCR, one entry per CDR3 protein. The sample lists approximately 380,000 distinct CDR3 sequences, 65% to 80% occurring once. A word on this clonotype: A junction end diverges from the germline sequence, so it may reflect a read error.

This receptor was taken from a human donor in good health, serving as a control. The sample consisted of sorted CD4+, CD8+, or CD8+CD57+ T cells (not recorded which) from PBMCs.

The DNA for the CDR3 is TGCAGCGTTGTTACAGGGGCCTACGAGGAGTACTTC. This codes for CSVVTGAYEEYF. This chain uses TRBV29-1 with TRBJ2-7; 7 nucleotides agree with TRBD1. The CDR3 is made up of 12 amino acids. Germline V gene sequence: CDR1 SQVTM, CDR2 ANQGSEA.